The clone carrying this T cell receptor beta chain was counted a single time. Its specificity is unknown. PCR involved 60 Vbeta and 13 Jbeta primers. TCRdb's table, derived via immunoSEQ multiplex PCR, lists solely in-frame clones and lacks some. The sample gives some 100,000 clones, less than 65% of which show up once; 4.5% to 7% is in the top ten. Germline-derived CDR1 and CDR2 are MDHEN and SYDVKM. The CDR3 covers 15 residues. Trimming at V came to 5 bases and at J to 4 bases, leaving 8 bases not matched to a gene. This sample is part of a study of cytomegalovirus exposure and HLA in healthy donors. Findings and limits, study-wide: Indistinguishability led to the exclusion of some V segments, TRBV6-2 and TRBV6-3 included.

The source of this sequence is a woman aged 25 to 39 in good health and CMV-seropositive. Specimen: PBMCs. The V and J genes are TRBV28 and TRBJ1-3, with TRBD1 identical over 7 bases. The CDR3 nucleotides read TGTGCCAGCAGTCCCACAGGGGTGGGGGGAAACACCATATATTTT. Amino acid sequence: CASSPTGVGGNTIYF.